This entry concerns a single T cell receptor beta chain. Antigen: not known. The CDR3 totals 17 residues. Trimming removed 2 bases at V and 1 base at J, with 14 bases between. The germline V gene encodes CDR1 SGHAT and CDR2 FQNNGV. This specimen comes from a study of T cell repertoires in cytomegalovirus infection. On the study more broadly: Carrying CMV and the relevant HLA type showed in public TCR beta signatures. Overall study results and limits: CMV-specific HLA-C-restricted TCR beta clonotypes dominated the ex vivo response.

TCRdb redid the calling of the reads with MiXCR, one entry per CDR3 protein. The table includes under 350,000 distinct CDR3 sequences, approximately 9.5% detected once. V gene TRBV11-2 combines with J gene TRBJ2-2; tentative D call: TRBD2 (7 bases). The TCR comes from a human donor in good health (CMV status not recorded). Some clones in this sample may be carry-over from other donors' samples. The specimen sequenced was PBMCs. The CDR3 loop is CASSLTGGTLNTGELFF. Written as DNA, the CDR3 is TGTGCCAGCAGCTTAACGGGGGGCACCTTGAACACCGGGGAGCTGTTTTTT.